This T cell receptor beta chain was identified during a study of T cell responses to AZD1222 COVID-19 vaccine. The CDR3 extends over 12 amino acids. V lost 6 bases to trimming and J lost 0 bases, with 5 bases between them. From germline, CDR1 is SEHNR and CDR2 FQNEAQ (reference sequence). Assay: immunoSEQ multiplex PCR; the TCRdb copy retains only in-frame clones and omits some. The sample lists roughly 91,000 clones, around 90% occurring once. V and J are TRBV7-9 and TRBJ1-1; D gene ambiguous. The sequence was collected from an adult in good health. Source: peripheral blood, taken on day 0 of AZD1222 vaccination. CDR3 sequence reads: CASRTVNTEAFF. The CDR3 DNA reads as TGTGCCAGCAGAACAGTGAACACTGAAGCTTTCTTT.